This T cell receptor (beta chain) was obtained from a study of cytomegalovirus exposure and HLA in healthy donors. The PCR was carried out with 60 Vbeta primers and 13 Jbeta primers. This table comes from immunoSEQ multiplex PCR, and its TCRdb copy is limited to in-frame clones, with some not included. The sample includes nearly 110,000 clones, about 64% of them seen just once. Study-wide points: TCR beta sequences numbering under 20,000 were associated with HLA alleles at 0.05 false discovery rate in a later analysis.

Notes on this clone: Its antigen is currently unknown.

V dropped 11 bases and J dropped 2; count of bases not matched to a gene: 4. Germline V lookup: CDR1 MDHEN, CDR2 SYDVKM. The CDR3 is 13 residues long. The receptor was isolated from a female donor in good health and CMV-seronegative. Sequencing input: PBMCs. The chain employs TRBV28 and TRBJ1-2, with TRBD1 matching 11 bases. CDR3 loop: CAHRTGGNYGYTF. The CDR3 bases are TGTGCCCATAGGACAGGGGGCAACTATGGCTACACCTTC.